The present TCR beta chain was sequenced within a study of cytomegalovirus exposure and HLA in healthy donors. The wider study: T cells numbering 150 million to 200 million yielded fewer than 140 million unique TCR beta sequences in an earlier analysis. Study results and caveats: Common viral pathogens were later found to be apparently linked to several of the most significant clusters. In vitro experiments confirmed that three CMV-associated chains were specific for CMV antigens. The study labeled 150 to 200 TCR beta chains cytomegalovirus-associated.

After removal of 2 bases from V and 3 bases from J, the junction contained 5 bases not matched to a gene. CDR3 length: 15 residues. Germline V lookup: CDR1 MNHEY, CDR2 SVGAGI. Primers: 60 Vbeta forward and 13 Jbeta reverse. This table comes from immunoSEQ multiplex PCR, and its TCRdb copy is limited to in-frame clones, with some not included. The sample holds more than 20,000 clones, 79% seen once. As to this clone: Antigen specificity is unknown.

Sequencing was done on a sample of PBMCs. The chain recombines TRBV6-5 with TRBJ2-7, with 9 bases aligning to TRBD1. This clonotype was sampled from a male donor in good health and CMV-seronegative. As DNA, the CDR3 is TGTGCCAGCAGTTACGGGACAGGGTTACTCTACGAGCAGTACTTC. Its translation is CASSYGTGLLYEQYF.